This TCR beta chain was identified in a study of CD8 T cells in Susac syndrome. Concerning this clonotype: One end of the junction fails to match germline, which may point to a read error.

Reverse transcription of 0.5 to 1 ug RNA was carried out with random hexamers. TCRdb re-analysed the immunoSEQ multiplex PCR reads in MiXCR, keeping a single row per CDR3 protein. This sample has roughly 200,000 distinct CDR3 sequences; 85% to 95% occur once, and the top ten carry 0.085% to 0.1%. The receptor was derived from a human donor with Susac syndrome. The sample was CD4+ T cells from PBMCs.

The CDR3 DNA reads as TGTGCCAGCAGTTTAGGTCAAGAGACCCAGTACTTC. Amino acid sequence: CASSLGQETQYF. The chain uses TRBV5-1 and TRBJ2-5, with unresolved D. There are 12 residues in the CDR3. The V gene's germline CDR1 is SGHRS and CDR2 YFSETQ.